This TCR beta chain emerged from a study of cytomegalovirus exposure and HLA in healthy donors. The CDR3 has 17 residues. Germline CDR1 MRHNA, CDR2 SNTAGT. With 3 bases clipped from V and 5 bases from J, the junction kept 13 bases outside the gene matches. Primers: 60 Vbeta forward and 13 Jbeta reverse. Assay used: immunoSEQ multiplex PCR; TCRdb lists only in-frame clones, some missing. The sample lists 150,000 to 160,000 clones; 60% to 85% were seen once. Sequencing was done on a sample of PBMCs. This receptor was taken from a woman in her forties in good health and CMV-seronegative. The gene calls are TRBV6-4 and TRBJ2-1; the match to TRBD2 covers 7 bases. CDR3 in amino acids: CASSEVVAGVADNEQFF. The CDR3 DNA reads TGTGCCAGCAGTGAAGTAGTTGCGGGAGTGGCCGACAATGAGCAGTTCTTC.